This T cell receptor beta chain is drawn from a study of cytomegalovirus exposure and HLA in healthy donors. Regarding the study as a whole: V- and J-gene trimming in TCR beta was tied to a missense DCLRE1C variant by an analysis performed later. Using a false discovery rate of 0.05, a later analysis showed that 15,000 to 20,000 TCR beta sequences were associated with HLA alleles.

Use of 60 Vbeta and 13 Jbeta primers characterized the PCR. The data were produced by immunoSEQ multiplex PCR, yet TCRdb's version contains in-frame clones alone and is incomplete. The sample has over 150,000 clones, roughly 74% seen once. V gave up 6 bases and J gave up 10 bases; unmatched junction bases: 6. CDR1 ENHRY and CDR2 SYGVKD come from the germline V gene. The CDR3 sequence is 13 residues long. Those who donated were healthy bone marrow donors. A remark on this clone: Its antigen is still unknown.

Sequencing was carried out using PBMCs. This receptor was taken from a male donor in good health and CMV-seronegative. The chain uses TRBV10-3 and TRBJ1-6; 7 nucleotides match TRBD1. The CDR3 region is CAIRTGEQSPLHF. The CDR3, as DNA: TGTGCCATCAGAACAGGGGAGCAGTCACCCCTCCACTTT.